A single T cell receptor (beta chain) is shown here with its context. What it recognizes is unknown. UMIs were added to TCR cDNA along with a universal primer site when it was made by 5'RACE template switching. Each CDR3 protein gets one entry after TCRdb re-called the 5' RACE reads with MiXCR. The sample has some 350,000 distinct CDR3 sequences; roughly 4.3% are singletons. This record comes from a study of T cells after yellow fever vaccination. Whole-study results and caveats: In post-booster samples, most primary-vaccination clones reappeared (roughly 96% CD4, 88% CD8). A minor fraction of clonotypes spanned both CD4 and CD8 compartments. Weaker overall, the secondary response nonetheless peaked faster (day 5 versus 15).

The material sequenced was PBMCs, taken 5 days after the yellow fever booster vaccination. This TCR was sampled from a young man who received the YFV17D yellow fever vaccine.

The CDR3 protein is CASSAPQETNYGYTF. The CDR3 DNA reads as TGCGCCAGCAGCGCCCCTCAGGAGACTAACTATGGCTACACCTTC. The chain joins TRBV5-1 to TRBJ1-2; D not certain. V shed 4 bases and J shed 0 bases, with 13 bases lying between them. Germline loops: CDR1 SGHRS, CDR2 YFSETQ. The CDR3 length is 15 residues.